This TCR beta chain was observed in a study of monozygotic twins with inflammatory bowel disease. As to this clonotype: The target antigen is unknown.

The CDR3 extends over 14 amino acids. Germline-derived CDR1 and CDR2 are SGHRS and YFSETQ. Every sample had its cDNA made across eight separate reactions. Each UMI, carrying a 6-nucleotide sample barcode, came from template switching. TCRdb re-called the 5' RACE reads and gives one entry per CDR3 protein, without DNA. Its listing shows just over 300,000 distinct CDR3 sequences. Findings and limits, study-wide: IBD patients, compared with healthy twins, shared fewer clonotypes with others (especially with disease activity). Some repertoire variability may stem from patients' differing immunosuppressive treatments.

The chain uses TRBV5-1 and TRBJ2-3; as DNA is missing, the TRBD1 call by TCRdb cannot be tested. Sequencing input: blood. The receptor comes from a human donor with ulcerative colitis or Crohn's disease, or a healthy co-twin of an affected twin (not recorded which). CDR3 loop: CASTRGGLGDTQYF.